This T cell receptor beta chain was captured in a study of CD8 T cell repertoires and HIV-1 epitope variants. Study-level background: Separate wells received one of Twenty-five Gag or Nef variant peptides. Autologous T cell-negative cells served as antigen-presenting cells in equal numbers. IL-2, IL-7 and IL-15 were added on days 3 and 7 of roughly 10-day cultures.

CDR3 length equals 14 residues. Germline CDR1 and CDR2: SGDLS and YYNGEE. V lost 2 bases and J 0 bases, leaving 7 bases between the germline ends. Sequencing of TCR beta CDR3 used immunoSEQ survey depth. Some clones are missing from TCRdb's copy, which holds only in-frame ones; the method was immunoSEQ multiplex PCR. The profile shows fewer than 3,000 clones, under 75% of them singletons. Regarding this clone: Antigen unknown.

The sample taken for sequencing was cultured CD8+ T cells derived from PBMCs. The clonotype originates from a male donor with HIV. This chain connects TRBV9 to TRBJ2-3, with unresolved D. The CDR3 is CASSVAESTDTQYF. The CDR3 DNA reads as TGTGCCAGCAGCGTCGCAGAGAGCACAGATACGCAGTATTTT.